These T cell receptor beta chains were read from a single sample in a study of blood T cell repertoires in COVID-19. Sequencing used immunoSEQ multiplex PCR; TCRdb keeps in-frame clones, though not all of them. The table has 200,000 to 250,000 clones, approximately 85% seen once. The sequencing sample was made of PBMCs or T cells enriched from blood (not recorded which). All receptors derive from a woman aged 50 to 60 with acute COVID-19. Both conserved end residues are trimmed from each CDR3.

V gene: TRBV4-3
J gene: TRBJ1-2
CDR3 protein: ASSLTGGKSGYT

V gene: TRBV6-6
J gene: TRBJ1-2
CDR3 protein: ASSSTRQGLNYGYT

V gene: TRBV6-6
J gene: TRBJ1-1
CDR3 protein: ASSYKGGGGTEAF

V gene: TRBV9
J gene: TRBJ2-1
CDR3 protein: ASSPRLAGGYNEQF

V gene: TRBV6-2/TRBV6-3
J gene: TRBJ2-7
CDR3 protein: ASSYWKRSEQY

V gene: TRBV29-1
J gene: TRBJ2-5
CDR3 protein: SVESGGPATQY

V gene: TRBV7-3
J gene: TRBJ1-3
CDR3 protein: ASSSGGGPSGNTIY

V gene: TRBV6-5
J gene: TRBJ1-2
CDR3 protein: ASSYSVTGYGYT

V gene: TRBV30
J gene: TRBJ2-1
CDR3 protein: AWGGLAGRRNEQF

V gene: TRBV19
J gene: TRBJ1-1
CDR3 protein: ASSMAGMNTEAF

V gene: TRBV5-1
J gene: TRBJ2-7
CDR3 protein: ASSLATTGPYEQY

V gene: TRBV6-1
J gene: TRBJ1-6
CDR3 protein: ASSENNNSPLH

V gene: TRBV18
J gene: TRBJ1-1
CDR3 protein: ASSPQGAGTEAF

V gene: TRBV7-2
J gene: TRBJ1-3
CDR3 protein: ASSLQPGQGARGGNTIY

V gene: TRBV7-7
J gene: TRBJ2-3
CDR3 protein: ASSFGSGGADTQY

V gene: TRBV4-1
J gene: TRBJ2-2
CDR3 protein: ASTGTWARSTGELF

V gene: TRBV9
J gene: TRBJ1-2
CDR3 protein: ASSVRGTGEGYT

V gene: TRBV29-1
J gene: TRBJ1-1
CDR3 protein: SVDYRDGTEAF

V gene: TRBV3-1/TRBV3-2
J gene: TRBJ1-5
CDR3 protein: ASSFRGANQPQH

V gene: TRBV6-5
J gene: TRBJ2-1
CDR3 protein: ASLWSQGNEQF

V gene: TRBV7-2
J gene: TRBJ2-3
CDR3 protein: ASSLAGTGFTDTQY

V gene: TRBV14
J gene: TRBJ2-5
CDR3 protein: ASSQEGRRGTQY

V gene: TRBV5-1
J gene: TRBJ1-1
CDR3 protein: ASSLQGPNTEAF

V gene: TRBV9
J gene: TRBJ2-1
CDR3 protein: ASSQGDYSYNEQF

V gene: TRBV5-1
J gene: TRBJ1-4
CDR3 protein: ASSSQGATNEKLF

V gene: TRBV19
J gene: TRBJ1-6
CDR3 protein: ASRSTGGNSPLH

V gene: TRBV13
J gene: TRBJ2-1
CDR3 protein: ASSSRRGLRNEQF

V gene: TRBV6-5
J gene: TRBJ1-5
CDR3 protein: ASSPGTGSNQPQH

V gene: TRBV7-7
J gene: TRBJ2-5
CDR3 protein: ASSSFRGLGLETQY

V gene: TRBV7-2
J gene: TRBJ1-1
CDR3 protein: ASSRLRSSNTEAF

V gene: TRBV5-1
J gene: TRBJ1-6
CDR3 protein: ASSVAPPGVGSPLH

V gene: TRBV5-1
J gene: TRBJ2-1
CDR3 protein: ASSFGGSGAPHNEQF

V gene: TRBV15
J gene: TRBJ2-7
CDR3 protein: ATSRDRYEQY

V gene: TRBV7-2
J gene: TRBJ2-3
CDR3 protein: ASSPGLAGPGDTQY

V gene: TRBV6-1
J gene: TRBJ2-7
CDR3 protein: ASSEIRLAGEKEQY

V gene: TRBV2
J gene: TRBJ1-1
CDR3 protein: ASATGQGYTEAF

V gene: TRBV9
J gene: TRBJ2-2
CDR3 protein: ASSVLGGTGELF

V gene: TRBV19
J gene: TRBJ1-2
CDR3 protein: ASSMGSQDGYT

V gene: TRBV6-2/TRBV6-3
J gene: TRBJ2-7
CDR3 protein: ASSYSSRLQGAYEQY

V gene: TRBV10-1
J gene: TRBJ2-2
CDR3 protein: ASSERAGDGGELF

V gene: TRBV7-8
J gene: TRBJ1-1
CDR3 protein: ASSLGQAANTEAF

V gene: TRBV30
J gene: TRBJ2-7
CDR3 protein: AWTGITYEQY

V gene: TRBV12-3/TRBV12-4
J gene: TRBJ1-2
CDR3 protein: ASTETSTGYT

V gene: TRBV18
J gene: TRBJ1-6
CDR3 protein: ASSPRTESYNSPLH

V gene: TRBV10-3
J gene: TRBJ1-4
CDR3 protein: AISGGQEAATNEKLF

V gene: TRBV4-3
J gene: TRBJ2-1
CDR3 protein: ASSQVTSASGGHEQF

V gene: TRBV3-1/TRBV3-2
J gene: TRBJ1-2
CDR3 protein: ASSQGGYGGDYGYT

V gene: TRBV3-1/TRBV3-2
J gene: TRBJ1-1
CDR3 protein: ASSQQPGQGLTEAF

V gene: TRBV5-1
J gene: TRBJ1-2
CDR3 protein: ASSQTGTAYGYT

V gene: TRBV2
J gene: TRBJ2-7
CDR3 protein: ASSGGLSYEQY

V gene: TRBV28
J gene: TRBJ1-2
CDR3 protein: ASSRPGQGNYGYT

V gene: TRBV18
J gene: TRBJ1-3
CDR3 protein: ASTLVEGAPSGNTIY

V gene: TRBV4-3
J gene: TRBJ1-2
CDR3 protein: ASSQVGDSSQLGYT